The clone carrying this T cell receptor beta chain was recorded many times. The antigen remains undetermined. The CDR3 consists of 14 residues. Germline V gives CDR1 MDHEN, CDR2 SYDVKM. Trimming pared 6 bases from V and 3 bases from J, leaving 14 bases between. Original processing notes: Variation in CDR3 across clinicopathological groups served as the basis for constructing a distant-metastasis classifier in papillary thyroid cancer. With MiXCR, TCRdb reprocessed the PCR reads. The V and J calls and clone size come from TCRdb's table, not from the authors' own analysis. The repertoire consists of 85,000 to 95,000 clones, with 14% to 15% occurring once and the leading ten covering 3.6%. There were no patients who had received any treatment before thyroid surgery. The source of the sample is a study of metastatic and nonmetastatic thyroid tumors. At the level of the study: Repertoire data that came from the blood and tumor or nodule tissue of malignant and benign thyroid patients were compared. Study conclusions and caveats: Significantly higher TCR beta diversity was reportedly seen in malignant thyroid tumors than benign nodules, in blood and tumor.

Sequencing used blood. This chain joins TRBV28 and TRBJ1-1, with D uncertain. The receptor was derived from a female donor with papillary thyroid cancer or a benign thyroid nodule (not recorded which). Some clones in this sample may be carry-over from other donors' samples. The CDR3 bases are TGTGCCAGCAGCCCCCGCCGTCGGTACACTGAAGCTTTCTTT. Residues: CASSPRRRYTEAFF.